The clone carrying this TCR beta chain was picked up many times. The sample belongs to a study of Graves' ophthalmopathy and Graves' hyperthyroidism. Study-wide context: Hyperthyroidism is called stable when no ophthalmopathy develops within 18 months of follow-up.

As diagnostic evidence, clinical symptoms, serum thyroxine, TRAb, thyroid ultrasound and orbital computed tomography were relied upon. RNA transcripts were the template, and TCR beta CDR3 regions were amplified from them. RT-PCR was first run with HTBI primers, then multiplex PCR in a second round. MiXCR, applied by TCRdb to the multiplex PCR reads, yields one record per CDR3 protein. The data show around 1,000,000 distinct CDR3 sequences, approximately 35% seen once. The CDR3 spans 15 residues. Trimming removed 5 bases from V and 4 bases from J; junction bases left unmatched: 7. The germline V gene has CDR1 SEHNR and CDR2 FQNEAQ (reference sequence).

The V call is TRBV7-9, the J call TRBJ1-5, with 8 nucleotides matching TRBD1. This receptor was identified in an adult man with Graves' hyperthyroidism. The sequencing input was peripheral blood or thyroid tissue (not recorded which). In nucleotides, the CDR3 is TGTGCCAGCAGCCGCGGGACAGGCGTTAATCAGCCCCAGCATTTT. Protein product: CASSRGTGVNQPQHF.